The clone carrying this TCR beta chain was counted at least ten times. Its antigen is as yet unknown. Per the germline V gene, CDR1 is SEHNR and CDR2 is FQNEAQ (reference sequence). Trimming pared 1 base from V and 5 bases from J, leaving 9 bases between. This CDR3 region has 14 residues. A unique molecular identifier was carried by every single TCR cDNA molecule. TCRdb re-called the 5' RACE reads with MiXCR, one entry per CDR3 protein. Here the sample spans about 40,000 distinct CDR3 sequences, approximately 5.5% being singletons. Time point reported: sample taken at primary tumor resection. There were 72 donors, all of them untreated patients with early-stage non-small cell lung cancer. The data originate from a study of spatial heterogeneity in lung cancer. Study-level information: In raw reads, more than nine appearances on average were recorded for each unique TCR and UMI combination. General study findings and limits: Circulating ubiquitous expanded tumor TCRs were observed more frequently at resection than at follow-up.

The TCR was taken from a female donor with early-stage non-small cell lung cancer. Sequences were derived from PBMCs, sampled at surgery. This chain links TRBV7-9 with TRBJ1-5; unclear D gene. The CDR3 DNA sequence: TGTGCCAGCAGCTTAGATCTTGTGGATCAGCCCCAGCATTTT. Its protein is CASSLDLVDQPQHF.